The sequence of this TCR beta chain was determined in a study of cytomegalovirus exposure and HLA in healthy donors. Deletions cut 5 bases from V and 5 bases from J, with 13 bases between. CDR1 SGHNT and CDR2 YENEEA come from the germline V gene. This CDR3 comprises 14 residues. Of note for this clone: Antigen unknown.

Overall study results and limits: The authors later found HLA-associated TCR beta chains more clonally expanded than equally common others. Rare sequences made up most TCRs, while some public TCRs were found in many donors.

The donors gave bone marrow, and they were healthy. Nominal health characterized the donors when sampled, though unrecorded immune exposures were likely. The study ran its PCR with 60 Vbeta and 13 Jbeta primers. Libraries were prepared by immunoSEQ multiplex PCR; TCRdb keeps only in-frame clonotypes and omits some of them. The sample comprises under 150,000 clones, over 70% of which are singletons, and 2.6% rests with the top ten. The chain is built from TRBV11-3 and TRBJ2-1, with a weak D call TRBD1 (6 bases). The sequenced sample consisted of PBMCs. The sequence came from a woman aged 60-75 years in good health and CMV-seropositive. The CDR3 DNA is TGTGCCAGCAGCCGCCAGGGGACCGACAATGAGCAGTTCTTC. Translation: CASSRQGTDNEQFF.